This TCR beta chain stems from a study of PD-L1 blockade in urothelial cancer. For the study at large: The year 2014 saw patients start atezolizumab, 1,200 mg intravenously every 3 weeks.

Time point noted: peripheral blood 6 weeks after treatment start. Only in-frame clones appear in the TCRdb table, and some are missing; sequencing was by immunoSEQ multiplex PCR. The sample carries around 87,000 clones, less than 85% recorded once. Germline V gene data show CDR1 as SGHRS and CDR2 as YFSETQ. This CDR3 spans 18 amino acids. Trimming took off 0 bases at V and 1 base at J, with 20 bases between the two ends. Sequences were derived from PBMCs, sampled around atezolizumab (anti-PD-L1) treatment. The origin of this receptor is a man between 65 and 85 years old with urothelial cancer. J is TRBJ2-7 and V is TRBV5-1; a possible D gene is TRBD2 (5 bases). The CDR3 here is CASSLAGRREDASYEQYF. For the CDR3, the DNA is TGCGCCAGCAGCTTGGCGGGCAGACGGGAAGACGCTTCCTACGAGCAGTACTTC.